The clone carrying this TCR beta chain was observed a handful of times. Its antigen is unidentified. The data derive from a study of radiotherapy plus CTLA-4 blockade in lung cancer. Study background: Around 19% of enrolled patients responded objectively, and 31% had disease control.

Per the germline V gene, CDR1 is SGHNT and CDR2 is YENEEA. Trimming pared 1 base from V and 9 bases from J, leaving 14 bases between. CDR3 size: 14 residues. Clones were sequenced by immunoSEQ multiplex PCR, and TCRdb holds only the in-frame ones, with some missing. The table shows about 40,000 clones, with 79% occurring only once. Study-wide results and limits: The authors reported that early blood T cell clone dynamics, with interferon-beta, best predicted response. The study found tumor-derived TCR clones expanded in blood after radiotherapy plus ipilimumab.

The source material was peripheral blood, sampled from a patient treated with radiotherapy plus ipilimumab. This TCR was sampled from a human donor with non-small cell lung cancer that progressed on radiotherapy plus ipilimumab. The chain combines TRBV11-3 with TRBJ2-3; D is perhaps TRBD2 (5 bases). The CDR3 DNA is TGTGCCAGCAGCTTAGGATATACTAGTGAGACGCAGTATTTT. It translates to CASSLGYTSETQYF.